This T cell receptor beta chain originates from a study of cytomegalovirus exposure and HLA in healthy donors. Study-level points and caveats: The study recorded more than 150 TCR beta chains that were cytomegalovirus-associated.

As concerns this clone: What it recognizes is unknown. One end of the junction does not line up with germline, which may come from a read error.

Germline CDR1 SEHNR, CDR2 FQNEAQ (reference sequence). The CDR3 sequence is 15 residues long. The PCR had 60 Vbeta and 13 Jbeta primers. Here immunoSEQ multiplex PCR was the method, and the copy in TCRdb shows in-frame clones only, minus some. The data show about 140,000 clones, roughly 70% seen once. Material for sequencing was PBMCs. This chain links TRBV7-9 with TRBJ2-5; 7 nucleotides agree with TRBD2. This receptor was obtained from a man aged 40-49 years in good health and CMV-seronegative. CDR3 protein: CASSIATRGQETQYF. CDR3 bases: TGTGCCAGCAGCATAGCCACGCGGGGGCAAGAGACCCAGTACTTC.